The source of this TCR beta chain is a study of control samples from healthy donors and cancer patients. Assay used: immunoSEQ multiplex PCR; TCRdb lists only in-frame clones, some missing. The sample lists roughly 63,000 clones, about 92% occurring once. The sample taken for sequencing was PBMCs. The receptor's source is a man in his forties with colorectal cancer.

The CDR3 coding sequence is TGTGCCAGCAGGGCCCGTATCTCTAGCACAGATACGCAGTATTTT. Translation: CASRARISSTDTQYF. The rearrangement joins TRBV6-5 to TRBJ2-3; unclear D gene. Germline V gene sequence: CDR1 MNHEY, CDR2 SVGAGI. V was trimmed by 6 bases and J by 0 bases, leaving 13 bases between them. The CDR3 totals 15 residues.